The 25 T cell receptor beta chains below were found in one sample sequenced in a study of cytomegalovirus exposure and HLA in healthy donors. Some clones are missing from TCRdb's copy, which holds only in-frame ones; the method was immunoSEQ multiplex PCR. Altogether roughly 250,000 clones are present, approximately 83% being singletons, with the ten largest covering around 1.2%. Sample: PBMCs. The origin of the receptors is a woman in her thirties in good health and CMV-seropositive.

The chain couples TRBV27 to TRBJ2-3; 11 positions agree with TRBD2. V shed 5 bases, J shed 2 bases, and the junction held 12 bases outside the gene matches. This CDR3 comprises 18 residues. Germline V gene sequence: CDR1 MNHEY, CDR2 SMNVEV (reference sequence). DNA of the CDR3: TGTGCCAGCAGTGGAACTAGCGGGAGTCCCATTTTCACAGATACGCAGTATTTT. Translated: CASSGTSGSPIFTDTQYF.

This clone was detected many times. The chain combines TRBV5-1 with TRBJ2-7, with 8 bases aligning to TRBD2. The V gene end was trimmed by 4 bases and the J gene end by 7 bases; junction bases not matched to a gene: 10. The CDR3 covers 14 residues. Germline assignment: CDR1 SGHRS and CDR2 YFSETQ. The CDR3 coding sequence is TGCGCCAGCAGCCTGGCCTCACCGGGGGGGGAGCAGTACTTC. This gives the protein CASSLASPGGEQYF.

CDR3 nucleotides: TGTGCCAGCAGTTTGACAGGGTTGAACACCATATATTTT. Translation: CASSLTGLNTIYF. This sequence joins TRBV28 and TRBJ1-3, with TRBD1 matching over 7 bases. CDR3 length: 13 amino acids. Germline V gene sequence: CDR1 MDHEN, CDR2 SYDVKM. Trimming removed 3 bases from V and 7 bases from J; junction bases left unmatched: 3.

This clone was seen once. The rearrangement joins TRBV10-3 to TRBJ2-6, with 8 bases lining up with TRBD2. The length of the CDR3 is 17 residues. The germline gives CDR1 ENHRY, CDR2 SYGVKD. The V segment lost 10 bases and the J segment 0 bases; nucleotides outside the gene matches: 11. The CDR3 loop is CATNGLAAPSGANVLTF. CDR3 in DNA: TGTGCCACCAATGGACTAGCAGCCCCCTCTGGGGCCAACGTCCTGACTTTC.

As concerns this clone: Relative to the germline gene, one junction end is altered; a read error may explain this. This chain uses TRBV7-7 with TRBJ2-5, with D possibly matching TRBD2 (7 bases). The CDR3 totals 15 residues. Looked up from germline, CDR1 is SSHAT and CDR2 is FNYEAQ (reference sequence). The CDR3 region has the DNA TGTGCTAGCAGCTTAGGACTAGGGGGAGGGGAGACCCAGTACTTC. Translation: CASSLGLGGGETQYF. Complete variable domain (other parts from reference TRBV7-7 and TRBJ2-5): GAGVSQSPRYKVTKRGQDVTLRCDPISSHATLYWYQQALGQGPEFLTYFNYEAQPDKSGLPSDRFSAERPEGSISTLTIQRTEQRDSAMYRCASSLGLGGGETQYFGPGTRLLVL.

V gene TRBV5-1 combines with J gene TRBJ2-7; 9 bases match TRBD1. The CDR3 extends over 15 amino acids. In germline, CDR1 is SGHRS, CDR2 YFSETQ. The V segment lost 5 bases and the J segment 2 bases; nucleotides outside the gene matches: 8. The CDR3 reads CASRTGQGITYEQYF. CDR3 bases: TGCGCCAGCAGGACGGGACAGGGCATAACCTACGAGCAGTACTTC.

V usage is TRBV28 and J usage is TRBJ1-3; a weak D match, TRBD1 (5 bases). CDR1 and CDR2 (germline): MDHEN, SYDVKM. This CDR3 has 15 amino acids. Trimming took off 1 base at V and 0 bases at J, with 7 bases between the two ends. In nucleotides, the CDR3 is TGTGCCAGCAGTTTATCCGGGGGCTCTGGAAACACCATATATTTT. This sequence encodes CASSLSGGSGNTIYF.

The genes are TRBV5-8 and TRBJ1-5, with D perhaps matching TRBD1 (6 bases). CDR3 length: 16 residues. CDR1 is SGHTS and CDR2 is YDEGEE in the germline V gene. V was trimmed by 4 bases and J by 3 bases, leaving 17 bases between them. Written as DNA, the CDR3 is TGTGCCAGCAGCCCGCCGGGACATACCACCAATCAGCCCCAGCATTTT. Protein product: CASSPPGHTTNQPQHF.

The chain employs TRBV5-1 and TRBJ2-4, with D perhaps matching TRBD2 (5 bases). Germline CDR1 reads SGHRS; CDR2 reads YFSETQ. The germline V and J ends were trimmed by 3 bases and 12 bases, with 19 bases remaining between them. The CDR3 is 14 residues long. CDR3 in DNA: TGCGCCAGCAGCTCGGACGGGGATTCCAATCCTCAGTACTTC. Its translation: CASSSDGDSNPQYF. The whole variable domain, remainder taken from reference TRBV5-1 and TRBJ2-4, is KAGVTQTPRYLIKTRGQQVTLSCSPISGHRSVSWYQQTPGQGLQFLFEYFSETQRNKGNFPGRFSGRQFSNSRSEMNVSTLELGDSALYLCASSSDGDSNPQYFGAGTRLSVL.

This clone was seen a few times. This sequence joins TRBV29-1 and TRBJ1-2; tentative D call: TRBD1 (5 bases). In germline, CDR1 is SQVTM, CDR2 ANQGSEA. The CDR3 spans 11 residues. V gave up 8 bases and J gave up 1 base, with 8 bases separating them. CDR3 in amino acids: CSTGGNYGYTF. The CDR3 DNA reads as TGCAGCACCGGGGGTAACTATGGCTACACCTTC.

The chain uses TRBV7-9 and TRBJ2-7, with 10 nucleotides matching TRBD1. V lost 1 base to trimming and J lost 3 bases; unmatched junction nucleotides: 3. Germline CDR1 SEHNR, CDR2 FQNEAQ (reference sequence). This CDR3 has 15 residues. The DNA for the CDR3 is TGTGCCAGCAGCTTAGTCAGGGACAGGGGCTACGAGCAGTACTTC. Protein: CASSLVRDRGYEQYF.

This sequence joins TRBV2 and TRBJ2-7; 12 nucleotides agree with TRBD2. Germline loops: CDR1 SNHLY, CDR2 FYNNEI. The CDR3 totals 16 residues. Trimming at V came to 5 bases and at J to 1 base, leaving 6 bases not matched to a gene. The CDR3 region is CASSRLAGEGSYEQYF. CDR3 DNA: TGTGCCAGCAGTCGACTAGCGGGAGAGGGATCCTACGAGCAGTACTTC.

As to this clone: Other DNA sequences in this specimen translate into the identical CDR3. The genes are TRBV18 and TRBJ1-1, with TRBD1 as a possible D gene (5 bases). CDR1 and CDR2 from the germline V gene are KGHSH and LQKENI. V was clipped by 3 bases and J by 1 base, with 9 bases between them. CDR3 length: 14 amino acids. The CDR3 DNA reads as TGTGCCAGCTCACCCTCGGGGGGGAACACTGAAGCTTTCTTT. The encoded protein is CASSPSGGNTEAFF.

The chain carries TRBV5-1 and TRBJ1-4, with no clear D. The length of the CDR3 is 14 residues. Germline V gene sequence: CDR1 SGHRS, CDR2 YFSETQ. Trimming took 1 base from V and 5 from J, leaving 9 bases between them. The CDR3 DNA follows: TGCGCCAGCAGCTTGACGGTGAGGAATGAAAAACTGTTTTTT. Its translation: CASSLTVRNEKLFF.

The chain carries TRBV7-2 and TRBJ1-2, with 10 bases matching TRBD1. Per germline, CDR1 SGHTA and CDR2 FQGNSA. The V gene end was trimmed by 4 bases and the J gene end by 1 base; junction bases not matched to a gene: 0. This CDR3 region has 14 residues. CDR3 coding DNA: TGTGCCAGCAGCTGGACAGGGGGTAACTATGGCTACACCTTC. It encodes CASSWTGGNYGYTF. Combining the CDR3 with reference TRBV7-2 and TRBJ1-2 gives the whole variable domain GAGVSQSPSNKVTEKGKDVELRCDPISGHTALYWYRQSLGQGLEFLIYFQGNSAPDKSGLPSDRFSAERTGGSVSTLTIQRTQQEDSAVYLCASSWTGGNYGYTFGSGTRLTVV.

The chain carries TRBV18 and TRBJ2-7; D gene uncertain. V was trimmed by 1 base and J by 5 bases, leaving 15 bases between them. The CDR3 covers 15 residues. Germline CDR1 and CDR2: KGHSH and LQKENI. CDR3 sequence reads: CASSPLYSPLDEQYF. CDR3 nucleotide sequence: TGTGCCAGCTCACCACTATACTCCCCTCTTGACGAGCAGTACTTC.

The V call is TRBV7-2, the J call TRBJ2-1; 9 nucleotides match TRBD1. Germline lookup yields CDR1 SGHTA and CDR2 FQGNSA. The V gene end was trimmed by 5 bases and the J gene end by 3 bases; junction bases not matched to a gene: 5. CDR3 length equals 15 residues. In nucleotides, the CDR3 is TGTGCCAGCAGCCGGACAGGGGCATACTACAATGAGCAGTTCTTC. This encodes CASSRTGAYYNEQFF. Variable domain in full (rest from reference TRBV7-2 and TRBJ2-1): GAGVSQSPSNKVTEKGKDVELRCDPISGHTALYWYRQSLGQGLEFLIYFQGNSAPDKSGLPSDRFSAERTGGSVSTLTIQRTQQEDSAVYLCASSRTGAYYNEQFFGPGTRLTVL.

V usage is TRBV11-3 and J usage is TRBJ2-5; 11 positions agree with TRBD1. Unmatched junction bases numbered 10, after V lost 5 bases and J lost 5 bases. The CDR3 has 16 amino acids. CDR1 and CDR2 from the germline V gene are SGHNT and YENEEA. The CDR3 loop is CASSARTGGMSETQYF. The CDR3 nucleotides read TGTGCCAGCAGCGCCCGGACAGGGGGCATGTCGGAGACCCAGTACTTC.

The V and J genes are TRBV28 and TRBJ2-5; 10 nucleotides align to TRBD2. The CDR3 has 16 residues. The V and J ends lost 8 bases and 2 bases, in that order; junction bases with no gene match: 11. In germline, CDR1 is MDHEN, CDR2 SYDVKM. The DNA of the CDR3 is TGTGCCAGCCCCCCCGTGCTAGCGGGAGTTCAAGAGACCCAGTACTTC. This gives the protein CASPPVLAGVQETQYF.

This clone has a single count. The CDR3 sequence: CASSRDRGGGSGGKLFF. Written as DNA, the CDR3 is TGTGCCAGCAGCCGGGACAGGGGTGGAGGGTCTGGGGGAAAACTGTTTTTT. The rearrangement links TRBV25-1 to TRBJ1-4; 10 bases fit TRBD1. Germline V lookup: CDR1 MGHDK, CDR2 SYGVNS. Germline trimming cut 6 bases from V and 10 bases from J; bases unmatched to any gene: 17. The CDR3 runs 17 residues.

This clone was counted once. The chain carries TRBV15 and TRBJ1-4; maybe TRBD1 (5 bases). The V gene's germline CDR1 is LNHNV and CDR2 YYDKDF (reference sequence). The CDR3 is 16 amino acids. V gave up 0 bases and J gave up 4 bases, with 12 bases separating them. CDR3 bases: TGTGCCACCAGCAGAGAGTGGGGGGTCCTTAATGAAAAACTGTTTTTT. It translates to CATSREWGVLNEKLFF.

The V gene is TRBV14, the J gene TRBJ2-5, with 8 bases fitting TRBD1. This CDR3 has 14 residues. Looked up from germline, CDR1 is SGHDN and CDR2 is FVKESK. J lost 5 bases, V lost 1 base, and 3 bases had no gene match. The CDR3 loop reads CASSQGTGLETQYF. CDR3 bases: TGTGCCAGCAGCCAAGGGACAGGGCTGGAGACCCAGTACTTC.

The chain combines TRBV2 with TRBJ1-5; weak D call: TRBD1 (5 bases). The germline V gene encodes CDR1 SNHLY and CDR2 FYNNEI. The V end was cut by 7 bases, the J end by 3 bases, with 16 bases between. The CDR3 has 15 residues. The CDR3 sequence is CASTQSKQVNQPQHF. CDR3 in DNA: TGTGCCAGCACTCAAAGCAAACAGGTCAATCAGCCCCAGCATTTT.

V and J are TRBV6-6 and TRBJ1-2; 9 positions agree with TRBD1. With V trimmed by 6 bases and J by 6 bases, 5 bases remained unmatched. CDR1 is MNHNY, CDR2 SVGAGI, per germline (reference sequence). The CDR3 extends over 13 amino acids. The CDR3 loop reads CASRLGTGNGYTF. CDR3 nucleotide sequence: TGTGCCAGCAGACTCGGGACAGGGAATGGCTACACCTTC.

This chain connects TRBV29-1 to TRBJ1-1; TRBD1 is a possible D gene (5 bases). The CDR3 extends over 15 amino acids. Trimming shortened V by 0 bases and J by 4 bases, and 15 bases separated the two germline ends. Germline-derived CDR1 and CDR2 are SQVTM and ANQGSEA. This CDR3 is CSVEDPGRGGTEAFF. CDR3 nucleotide sequence: TGCAGCGTTGAAGATCCCGGAAGGGGCGGCACTGAAGCTTTCTTT.